The T cell receptor (beta chain) described here comes from a study of shared clonotypes between healthy human individuals. Clones were sequenced by immunoSEQ multiplex PCR, and TCRdb holds only the in-frame ones, with some missing. The table has 1.6 million or so clones, approximately 98.5% seen once; the top ten hold 0.36%. Donors were Caucasian adults residing in Nashville, Tennessee, USA. CDR1 and CDR2 (germline): SGHVS, FNYEAQ. The CDR3 loop spans 15 amino acids. Deletions cut 5 bases from V and 2 bases from J, with 16 bases between. This TCR derives from a man aged 25-45 years in good health. The sample consisted of naive CD4+ T cells sorted from blood. Subset: CD45RA+ positively selected. The chain recombines TRBV7-6 with TRBJ2-7; possibly TRBD2 for D (5 bases). The CDR3 coding sequence is TGTGCCAGCAGCGACGGAGGATCAGAAGCCTACGAGCAGTACTTC. Translated: CASSDGGSEAYEQYF.